This T cell receptor beta chain is from a study of cytomegalovirus exposure and HLA in healthy donors. V gave up 4 bases and J gave up 0 bases, with 7 bases separating them. CDR1 is MNHNS, CDR2 SASEGT, per germline. This CDR3 contains 15 residues. Vbeta (60) and Jbeta (13) primers were used in the PCR. Profiling relied on immunoSEQ multiplex PCR, and the TCRdb table lists in-frame clones only, not all of them. The sample holds over 85,000 clones, around three quarters seen once. This clone was counted a few times. The material sequenced was PBMCs. The origin of this receptor is a man younger than 45 in good health and CMV-seronegative. This rearrangement joins TRBV6-1 to TRBJ2-6; no reliable D call. CDR3 sequence reads: CASSGQNSGANVLTF. The DNA for the CDR3 is TGTGCCAGCAGTGGGCAGAACTCTGGGGCCAACGTCCTGACTTTC.